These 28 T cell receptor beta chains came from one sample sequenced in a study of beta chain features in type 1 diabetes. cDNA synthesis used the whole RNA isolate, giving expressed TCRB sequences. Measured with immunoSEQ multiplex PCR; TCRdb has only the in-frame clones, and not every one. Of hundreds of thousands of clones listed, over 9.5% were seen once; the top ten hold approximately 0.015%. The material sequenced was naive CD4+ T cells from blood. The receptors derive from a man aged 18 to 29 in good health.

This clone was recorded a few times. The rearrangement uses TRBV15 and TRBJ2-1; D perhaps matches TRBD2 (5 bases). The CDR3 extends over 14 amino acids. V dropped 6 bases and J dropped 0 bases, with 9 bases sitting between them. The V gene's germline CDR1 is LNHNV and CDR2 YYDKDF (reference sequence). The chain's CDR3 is CATRIAGSYNEQFF. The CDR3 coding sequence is TGTGCCACCAGGATTGCGGGCTCCTACAATGAGCAGTTCTTC.

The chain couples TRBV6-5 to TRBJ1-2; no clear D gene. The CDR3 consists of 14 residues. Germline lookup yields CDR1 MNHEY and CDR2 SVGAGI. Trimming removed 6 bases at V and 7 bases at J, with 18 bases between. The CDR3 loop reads CASSPGVGLSGYTF. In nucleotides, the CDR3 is TGTGCCAGCAGCCCCGGGGTAGGGTTGTCTGGCTACACCTTC.

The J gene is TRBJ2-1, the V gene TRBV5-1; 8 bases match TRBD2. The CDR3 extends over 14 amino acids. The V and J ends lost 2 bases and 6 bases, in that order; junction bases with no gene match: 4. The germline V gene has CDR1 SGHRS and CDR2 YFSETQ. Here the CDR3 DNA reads TGCGCCAGCAGCTTCGGCGGGAGGAGCAATGAGCAGTTCTTC. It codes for CASSFGGRSNEQFF.

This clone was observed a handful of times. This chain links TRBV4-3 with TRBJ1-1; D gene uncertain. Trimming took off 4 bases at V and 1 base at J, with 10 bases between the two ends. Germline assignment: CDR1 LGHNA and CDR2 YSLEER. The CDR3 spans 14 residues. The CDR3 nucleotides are TGCGCCAGCAGCCGTTTACAGTCGAACACTGAAGCTTTCTTT. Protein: CASSRLQSNTEAFF.

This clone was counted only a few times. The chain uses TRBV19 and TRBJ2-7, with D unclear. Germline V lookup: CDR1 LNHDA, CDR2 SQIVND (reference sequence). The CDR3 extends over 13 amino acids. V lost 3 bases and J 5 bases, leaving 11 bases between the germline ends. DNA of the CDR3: TGTGCCAGTAGTATGTTACAGAAAGACGAGCAGTACTTC. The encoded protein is CASSMLQKDEQYF. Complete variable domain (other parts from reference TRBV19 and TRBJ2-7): DGGITQSPKYLFRKEGQNVTLSCEQNLNHDAMYWYRQDPGQGLRLIYYSQIVNDFQKGDIAEGYSVSREKKESFPLTVTSAQKNPTAFYLCASSMLQKDEQYFGPGTRLTVT.

CDR3 bases: TGTGCCAGCAGCCCAGGGACTAGCAGAACCATCTCCTACGAGCAGTACTTC. Amino acids: CASSPGTSRTISYEQYF. This chain connects TRBV5-4 to TRBJ2-7; TRBD2 aligns across 9 bases. From germline, CDR1 is SGHNT and CDR2 YYREEE (reference sequence). V dropped 4 bases and J dropped 0; count of bases not matched to a gene: 11. This CDR3 contains 17 residues.

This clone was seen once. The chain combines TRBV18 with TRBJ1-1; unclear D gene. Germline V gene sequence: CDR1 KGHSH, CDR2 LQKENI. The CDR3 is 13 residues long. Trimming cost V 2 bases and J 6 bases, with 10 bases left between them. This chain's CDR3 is CASSPNGVSEAFF. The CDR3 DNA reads TGTGCCAGCTCACCAAATGGAGTATCTGAAGCTTTCTTT. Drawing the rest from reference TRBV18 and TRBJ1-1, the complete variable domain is NAGVMQNPRHLVRRRGQEARLRCSPMKGHSHVYWYRQLPEEGLKFMVYLQKENIIDESGMPKERFSAEFPKEGPSILRIQQVVRGDSAAYFCASSPNGVSEAFFGQGTRLTVV.

In nucleotides, the CDR3 is TGTGCCAGTAGTAAATGGCAGGACTATGGCTACACCTTC. This translates into CASSKWQDYGYTF. J is TRBJ1-2 and V is TRBV19; D not resolved. V was pared by 4 bases and J by 3 bases, with 9 bases between. Germline CDR1 and CDR2: LNHDA and SQIVND (reference sequence). CDR3 length: 13 amino acids.

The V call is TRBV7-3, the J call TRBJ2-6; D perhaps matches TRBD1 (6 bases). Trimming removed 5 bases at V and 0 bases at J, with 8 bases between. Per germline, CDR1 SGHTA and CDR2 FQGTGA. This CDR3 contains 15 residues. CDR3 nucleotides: TGTGCCAGCAGCGTACAGGGCTCTGGGGCCAACGTCCTGACTTTC. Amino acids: CASSVQGSGANVLTF. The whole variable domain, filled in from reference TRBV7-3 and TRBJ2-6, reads GAGVSQTPSNKVTEKGKYVELRCDPISGHTALYWYRQSLGQGPEFLIYFQGTGAADDSGLPNDRFFAVRPEGSVSTLKIQRTERGDSAVYLCASSVQGSGANVLTFGAGSRLTVL.

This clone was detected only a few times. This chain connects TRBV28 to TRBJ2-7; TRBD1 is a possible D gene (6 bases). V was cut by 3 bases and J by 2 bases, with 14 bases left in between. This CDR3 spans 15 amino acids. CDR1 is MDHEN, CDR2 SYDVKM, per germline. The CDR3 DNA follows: TGTGCCAGCAGTTTGGCCGGGACACCCCCCTACGAGCAGTACTTC. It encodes CASSLAGTPPYEQYF.

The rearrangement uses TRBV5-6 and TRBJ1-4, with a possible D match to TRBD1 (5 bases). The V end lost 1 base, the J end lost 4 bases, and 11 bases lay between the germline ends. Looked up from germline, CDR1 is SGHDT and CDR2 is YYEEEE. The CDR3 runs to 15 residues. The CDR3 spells CASSLPPGHNEKLFF. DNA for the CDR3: TGTGCCAGCAGCTTGCCCCCAGGGCATAATGAAAAACTGTTTTTT.

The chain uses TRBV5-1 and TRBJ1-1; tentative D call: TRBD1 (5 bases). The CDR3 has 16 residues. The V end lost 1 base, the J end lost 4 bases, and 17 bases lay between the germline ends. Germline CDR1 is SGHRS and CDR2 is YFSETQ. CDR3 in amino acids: CASSLSAAGRRTEAFF. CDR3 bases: TGCGCCAGCAGCTTGTCGGCAGCAGGGAGGCGCACTGAAGCTTTCTTT.

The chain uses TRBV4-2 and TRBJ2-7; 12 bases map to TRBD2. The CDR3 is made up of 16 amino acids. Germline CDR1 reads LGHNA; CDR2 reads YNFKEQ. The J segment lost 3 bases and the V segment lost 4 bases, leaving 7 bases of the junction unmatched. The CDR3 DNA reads TGTGCCAGCAGCCCCGGGACTAGCGGGTTTCACTACGAGCAGTACTTC. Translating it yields CASSPGTSGFHYEQYF.

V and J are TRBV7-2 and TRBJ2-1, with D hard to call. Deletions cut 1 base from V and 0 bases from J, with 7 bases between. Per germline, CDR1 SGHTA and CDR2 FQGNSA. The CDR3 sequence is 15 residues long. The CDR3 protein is CASSLGSRSYNEQFF. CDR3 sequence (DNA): TGTGCCAGCAGCTTAGGTAGTCGCTCCTACAATGAGCAGTTCTTC.

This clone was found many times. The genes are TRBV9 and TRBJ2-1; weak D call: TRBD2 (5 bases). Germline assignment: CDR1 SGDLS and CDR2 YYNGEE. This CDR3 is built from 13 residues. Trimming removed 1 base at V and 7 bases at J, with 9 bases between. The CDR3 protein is CASSVLPGNEQFF. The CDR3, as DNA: TGTGCCAGCAGCGTATTGCCGGGGAATGAGCAGTTCTTC.

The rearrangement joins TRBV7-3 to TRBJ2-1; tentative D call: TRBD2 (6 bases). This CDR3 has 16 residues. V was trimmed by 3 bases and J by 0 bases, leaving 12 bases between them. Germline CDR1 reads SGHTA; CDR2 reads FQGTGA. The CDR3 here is CASSLGLRSSYNEQFF. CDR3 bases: TGTGCCAGCAGCTTGGGACTCCGGAGCTCCTACAATGAGCAGTTCTTC.

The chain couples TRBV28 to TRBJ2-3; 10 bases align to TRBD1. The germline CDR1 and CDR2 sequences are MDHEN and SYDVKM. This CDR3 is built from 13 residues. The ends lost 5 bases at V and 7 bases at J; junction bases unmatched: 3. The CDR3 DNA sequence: TGTGCCAGCAGTGGGGGACAGGGGCATACGCAGTATTTT. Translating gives CASSGGQGHTQYF.

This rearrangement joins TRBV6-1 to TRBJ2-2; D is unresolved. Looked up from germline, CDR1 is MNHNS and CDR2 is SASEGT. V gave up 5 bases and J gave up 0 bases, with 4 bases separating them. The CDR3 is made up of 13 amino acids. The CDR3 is CASSLSNTGELFF. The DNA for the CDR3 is TGTGCCAGCAGTCTTTCGAACACCGGGGAGCTGTTTTTT.

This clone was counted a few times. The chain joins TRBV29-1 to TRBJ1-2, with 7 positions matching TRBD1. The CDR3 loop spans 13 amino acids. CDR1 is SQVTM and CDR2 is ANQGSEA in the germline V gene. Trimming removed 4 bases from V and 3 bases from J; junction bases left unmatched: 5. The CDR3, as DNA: TGCAGCGTTGGGGTGGGGACAGACTATGGCTACACCTTC. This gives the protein CSVGVGTDYGYTF.

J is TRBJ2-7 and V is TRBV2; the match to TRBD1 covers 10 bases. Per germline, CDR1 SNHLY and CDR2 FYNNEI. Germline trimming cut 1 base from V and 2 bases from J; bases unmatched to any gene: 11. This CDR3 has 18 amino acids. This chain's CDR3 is CASSEETWGQGLPYEQYF. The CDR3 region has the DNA TGTGCCAGCAGTGAAGAAACGTGGGGACAGGGGTTACCCTACGAGCAGTACTTC.

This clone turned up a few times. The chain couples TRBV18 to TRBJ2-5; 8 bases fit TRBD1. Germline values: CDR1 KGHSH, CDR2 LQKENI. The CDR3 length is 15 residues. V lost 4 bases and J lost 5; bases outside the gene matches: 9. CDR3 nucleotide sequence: TGTGCCAGCTCACTGGCCCAGGGGGCTCTTGAGACCCAGTACTTC. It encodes CASSLAQGALETQYF. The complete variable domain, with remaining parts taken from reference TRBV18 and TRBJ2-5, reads NAGVMQNPRHLVRRRGQEARLRCSPMKGHSHVYWYRQLPEEGLKFMVYLQKENIIDESGMPKERFSAEFPKEGPSILRIQQVVRGDSAAYFCASSLAQGALETQYFGPGTRLLVL.

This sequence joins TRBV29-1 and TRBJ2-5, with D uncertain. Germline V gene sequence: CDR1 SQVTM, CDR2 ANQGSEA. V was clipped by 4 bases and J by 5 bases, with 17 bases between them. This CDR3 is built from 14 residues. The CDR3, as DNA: TGCAGCGTTGCCAATGGCGGAAAAAGGGAGACCCAGTACTTC. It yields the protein CSVANGGKRETQYF. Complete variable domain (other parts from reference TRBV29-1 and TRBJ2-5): SAVISQKPSRDICQRGTSLTIQCQVDSQVTMMFWYRQQPGQSLTLIATANQGSEATYESGFVIDKFPISRPNLTFSTLTVSNMSPEDSSIYLCSVANGGKRETQYFGPGTRLLVL.

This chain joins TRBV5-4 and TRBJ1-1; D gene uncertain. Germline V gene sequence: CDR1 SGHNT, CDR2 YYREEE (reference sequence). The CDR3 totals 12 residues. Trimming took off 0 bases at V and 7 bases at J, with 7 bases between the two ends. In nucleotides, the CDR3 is TGTGCCAGCAGCTTGGATAGCAATGAAGCTTTCTTT. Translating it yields CASSLDSNEAFF.

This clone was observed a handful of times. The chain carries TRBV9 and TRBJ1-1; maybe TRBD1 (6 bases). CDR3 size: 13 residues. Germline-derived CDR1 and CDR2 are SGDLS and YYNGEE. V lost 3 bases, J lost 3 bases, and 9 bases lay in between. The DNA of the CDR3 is TGTGCCAGCAGCGCGTACAGGGACACTGAAGCTTTCTTT. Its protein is CASSAYRDTEAFF. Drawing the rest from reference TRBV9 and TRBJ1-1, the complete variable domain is DSGVTQTPKHLITATGQRVTLRCSPRSGDLSVYWYQQSLDQGLQFLIQYYNGEERAKGNILERFSAQQFPDLHSELNLSSLELGDSALYFCASSAYRDTEAFFGQGTRLTVV.

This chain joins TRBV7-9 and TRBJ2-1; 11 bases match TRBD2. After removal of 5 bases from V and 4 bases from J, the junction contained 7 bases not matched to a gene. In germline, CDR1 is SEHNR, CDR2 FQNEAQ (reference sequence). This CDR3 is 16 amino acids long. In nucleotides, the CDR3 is TGTGCCAGCAGCAAAACCCTAGCGGGGGGTTACAATGAGCAGTTCTTC. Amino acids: CASSKTLAGGYNEQFF.

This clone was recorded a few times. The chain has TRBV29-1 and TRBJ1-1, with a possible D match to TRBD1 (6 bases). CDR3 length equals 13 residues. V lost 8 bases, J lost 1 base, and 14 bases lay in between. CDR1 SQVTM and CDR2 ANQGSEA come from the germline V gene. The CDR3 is CSTQGFGNTEAFF. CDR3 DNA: TGCAGCACACAGGGTTTCGGGAACACTGAAGCTTTCTTT.

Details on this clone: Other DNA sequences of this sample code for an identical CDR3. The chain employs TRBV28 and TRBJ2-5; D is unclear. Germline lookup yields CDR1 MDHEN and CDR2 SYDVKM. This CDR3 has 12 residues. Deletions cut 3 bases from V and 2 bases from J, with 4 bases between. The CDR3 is CASSFRQETQYF. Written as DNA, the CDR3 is TGTGCCAGCAGTTTTCGTCAAGAGACCCAGTACTTC. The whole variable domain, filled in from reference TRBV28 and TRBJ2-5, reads DVKVTQSSRYLVKRTGEKVFLECVQDMDHENMFWYRQDPGLGLRLIYFSYDVKMKEKGDIPEGYSVSREKKERFSLILESASTNQTSMYLCASSFRQETQYFGPGTRLLVL.

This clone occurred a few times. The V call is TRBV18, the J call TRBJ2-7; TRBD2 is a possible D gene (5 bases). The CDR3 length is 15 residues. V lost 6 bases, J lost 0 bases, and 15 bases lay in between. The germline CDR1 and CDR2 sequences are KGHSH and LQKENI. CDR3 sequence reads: CASSKEDLRSYEQYF. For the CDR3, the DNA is TGTGCCAGCTCTAAGGAGGACCTTCGCTCCTACGAGCAGTACTTC.